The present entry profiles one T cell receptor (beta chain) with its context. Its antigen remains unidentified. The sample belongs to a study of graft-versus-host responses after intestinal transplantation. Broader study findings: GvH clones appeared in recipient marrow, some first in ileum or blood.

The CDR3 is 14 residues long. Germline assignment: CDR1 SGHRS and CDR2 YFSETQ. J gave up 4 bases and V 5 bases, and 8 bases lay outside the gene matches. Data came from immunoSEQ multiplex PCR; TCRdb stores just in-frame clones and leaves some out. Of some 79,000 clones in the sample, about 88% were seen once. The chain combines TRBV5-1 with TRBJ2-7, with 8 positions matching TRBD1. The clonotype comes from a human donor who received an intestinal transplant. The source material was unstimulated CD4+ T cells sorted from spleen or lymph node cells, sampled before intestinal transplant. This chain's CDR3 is CASSSQGGVYEQYF. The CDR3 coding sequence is TGCGCCAGCAGTTCACAGGGGGGCGTATACGAGCAGTACTTC.